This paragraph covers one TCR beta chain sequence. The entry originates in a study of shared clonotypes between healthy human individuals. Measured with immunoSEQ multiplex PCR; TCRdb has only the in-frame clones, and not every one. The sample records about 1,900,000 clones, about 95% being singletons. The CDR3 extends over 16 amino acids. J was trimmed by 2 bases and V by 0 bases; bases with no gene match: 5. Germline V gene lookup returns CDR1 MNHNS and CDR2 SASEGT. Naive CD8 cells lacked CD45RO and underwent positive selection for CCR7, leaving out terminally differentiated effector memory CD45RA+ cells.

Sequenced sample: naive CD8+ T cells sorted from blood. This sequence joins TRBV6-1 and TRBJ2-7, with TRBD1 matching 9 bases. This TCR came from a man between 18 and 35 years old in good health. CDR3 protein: CASSEALGTGTYEQYF. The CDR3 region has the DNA TGTGCCAGCAGTGAAGCACTCGGGACAGGGACCTACGAGCAGTACTTC.